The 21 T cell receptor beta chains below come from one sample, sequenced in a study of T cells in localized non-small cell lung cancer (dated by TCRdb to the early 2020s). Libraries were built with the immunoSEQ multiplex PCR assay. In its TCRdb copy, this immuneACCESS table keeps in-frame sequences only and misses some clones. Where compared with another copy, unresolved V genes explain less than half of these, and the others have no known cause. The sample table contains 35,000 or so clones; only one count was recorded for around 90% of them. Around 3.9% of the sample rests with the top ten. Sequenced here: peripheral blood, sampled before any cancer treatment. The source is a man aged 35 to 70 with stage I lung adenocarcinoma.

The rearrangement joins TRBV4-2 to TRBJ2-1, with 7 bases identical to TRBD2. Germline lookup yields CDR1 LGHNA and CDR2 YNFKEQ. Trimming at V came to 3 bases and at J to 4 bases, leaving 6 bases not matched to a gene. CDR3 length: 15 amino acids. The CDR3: CASSQTGGGYNEQFF. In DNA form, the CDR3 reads TGTGCCAGCAGCCAGACGGGGGGAGGGTACAATGAGCAGTTCTTC.

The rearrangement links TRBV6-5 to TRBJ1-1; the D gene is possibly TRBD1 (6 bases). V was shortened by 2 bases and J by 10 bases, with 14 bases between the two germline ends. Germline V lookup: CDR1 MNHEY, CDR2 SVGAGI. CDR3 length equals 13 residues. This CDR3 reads CASSYDGGGRAFF. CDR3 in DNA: TGTGCCAGCAGTTACGATGGGGGGGGCCGAGCTTTCTTT.

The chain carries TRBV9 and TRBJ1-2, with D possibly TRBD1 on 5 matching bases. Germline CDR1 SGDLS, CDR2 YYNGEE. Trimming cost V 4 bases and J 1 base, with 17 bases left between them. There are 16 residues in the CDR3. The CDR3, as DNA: TGTGCCAGCAGCCCGAGGATCGGGACTGATAACTATGGCTACACCTTC. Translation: CASSPRIGTDNYGYTF.

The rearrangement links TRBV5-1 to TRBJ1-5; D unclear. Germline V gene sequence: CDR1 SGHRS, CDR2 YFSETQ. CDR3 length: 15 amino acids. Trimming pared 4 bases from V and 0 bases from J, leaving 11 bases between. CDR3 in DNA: TGCGCCAGCAGCGAGGGTTCGGATAGCAATCAGCCCCAGCATTTT. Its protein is CASSEGSDSNQPQHF.

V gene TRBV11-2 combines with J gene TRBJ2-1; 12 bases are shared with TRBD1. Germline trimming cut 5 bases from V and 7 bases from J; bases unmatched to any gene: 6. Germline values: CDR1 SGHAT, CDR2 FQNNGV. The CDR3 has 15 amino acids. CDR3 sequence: CASSRGTGGGNEQFF. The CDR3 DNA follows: TGTGCCAGCAGCCGAGGGACAGGGGGCGGGAATGAGCAGTTCTTC.

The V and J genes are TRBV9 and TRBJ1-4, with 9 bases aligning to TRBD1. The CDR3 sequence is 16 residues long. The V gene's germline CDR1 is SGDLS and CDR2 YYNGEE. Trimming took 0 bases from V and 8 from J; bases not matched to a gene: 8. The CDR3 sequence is CASSVGGQGSFEKLFF. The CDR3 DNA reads TGTGCCAGCAGCGTAGGGGGACAGGGTAGTTTCGAAAAACTGTTTTTT.

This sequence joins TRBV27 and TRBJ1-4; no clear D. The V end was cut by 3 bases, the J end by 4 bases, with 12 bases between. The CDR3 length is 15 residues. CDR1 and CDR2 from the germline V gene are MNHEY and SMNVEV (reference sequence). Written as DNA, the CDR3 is TGTGCCAGCAGTTTCCGGCCCGGGTTTAATGAAAAACTGTTTTTT. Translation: CASSFRPGFNEKLFF.

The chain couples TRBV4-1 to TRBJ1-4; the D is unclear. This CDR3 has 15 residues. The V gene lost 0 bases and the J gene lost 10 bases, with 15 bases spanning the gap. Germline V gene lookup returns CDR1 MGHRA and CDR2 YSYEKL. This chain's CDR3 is CASSQEWMGSGKLFF. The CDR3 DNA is TGCGCCAGCAGCCAAGAATGGATGGGGTCGGGAAAACTGTTTTTT.

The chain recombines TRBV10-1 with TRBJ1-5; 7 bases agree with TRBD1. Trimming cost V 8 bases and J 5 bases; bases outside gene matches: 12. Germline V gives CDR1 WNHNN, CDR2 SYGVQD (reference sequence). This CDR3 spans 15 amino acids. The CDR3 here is CASPYLRDRHQPQHF. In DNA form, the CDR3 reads TGCGCCAGCCCTTATTTAAGGGACAGACATCAGCCCCAGCATTTT.

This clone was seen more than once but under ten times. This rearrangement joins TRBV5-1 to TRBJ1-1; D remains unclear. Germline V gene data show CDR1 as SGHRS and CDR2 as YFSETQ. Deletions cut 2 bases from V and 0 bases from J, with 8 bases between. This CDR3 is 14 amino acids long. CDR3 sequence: CASSFTGMNTEAFF. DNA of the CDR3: TGCGCCAGCAGCTTTACGGGAATGAACACTGAAGCTTTCTTT.

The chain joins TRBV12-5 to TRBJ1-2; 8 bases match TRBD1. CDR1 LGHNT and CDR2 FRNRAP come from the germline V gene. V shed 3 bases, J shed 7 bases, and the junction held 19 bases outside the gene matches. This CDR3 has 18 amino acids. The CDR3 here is CASGLGERDRTGRPGYTF. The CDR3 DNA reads TGTGCTAGTGGTTTAGGTGAACGGGACAGGACAGGGAGACCTGGCTACACCTTC.

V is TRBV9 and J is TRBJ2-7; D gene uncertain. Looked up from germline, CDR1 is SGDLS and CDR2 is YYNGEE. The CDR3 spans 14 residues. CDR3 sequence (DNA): TGTGCTAGCTCGACGGCCGACGTAGCCTACGAGCAGTACTTC. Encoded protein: CASSTADVAYEQYF.

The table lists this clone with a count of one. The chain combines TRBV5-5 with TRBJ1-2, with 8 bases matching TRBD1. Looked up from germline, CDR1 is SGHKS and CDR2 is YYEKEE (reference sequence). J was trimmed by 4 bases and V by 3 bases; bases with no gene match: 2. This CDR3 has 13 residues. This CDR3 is CASSSGQGYGYTF. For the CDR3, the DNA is TGTGCCAGCAGCTCTGGACAGGGCTATGGCTACACCTTC.

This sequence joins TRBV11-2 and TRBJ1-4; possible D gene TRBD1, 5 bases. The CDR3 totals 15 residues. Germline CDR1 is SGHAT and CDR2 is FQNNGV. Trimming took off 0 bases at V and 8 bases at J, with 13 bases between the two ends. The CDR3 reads CASSLDRQGGEKLFF. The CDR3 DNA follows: TGTGCCAGCAGCTTAGACCGGCAGGGCGGGGAAAAACTGTTTTTT.

In nucleotides, the CDR3 is TGTGCCAGCAGCCAAGATCAGGTGAAGACCCAGTACTTC. Its protein is CASSQDQVKTQYF. V usage is TRBV4-2 and J usage is TRBJ2-5; D remains unclear. This CDR3 has 13 amino acids. V lost 0 bases and J 6 bases, leaving 8 bases between the germline ends. Germline lookup yields CDR1 LGHNA and CDR2 YNFKEQ.

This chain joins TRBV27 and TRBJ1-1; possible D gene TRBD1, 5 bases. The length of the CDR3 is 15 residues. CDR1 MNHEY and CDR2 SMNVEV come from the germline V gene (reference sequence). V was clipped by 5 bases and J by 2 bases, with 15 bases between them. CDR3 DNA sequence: TGTGCCAGCAGTGCCATCGGGACGGTTAACACTGAAGCTTTCTTT. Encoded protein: CASSAIGTVNTEAFF.

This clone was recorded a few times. CDR3 sequence: CASSPPGETQYF. In DNA, the CDR3 is TGTGCCAGCAGCCCTCCCGGGGAGACCCAGTACTTC. V and J are TRBV11-2 and TRBJ2-5; no reliable D call. Germline V gives CDR1 SGHAT, CDR2 FQNNGV. This CDR3 comprises 12 residues. V lost 5 bases to trimming and J lost 5 bases, with 9 bases between them.

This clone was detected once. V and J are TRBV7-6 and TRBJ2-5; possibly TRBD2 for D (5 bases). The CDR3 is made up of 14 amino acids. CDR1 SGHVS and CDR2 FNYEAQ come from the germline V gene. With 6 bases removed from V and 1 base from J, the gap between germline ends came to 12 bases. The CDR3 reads CASSPGGAQETQYF. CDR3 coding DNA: TGTGCCAGCAGTCCAGGAGGCGCCCAAGAGACCCAGTACTTC.

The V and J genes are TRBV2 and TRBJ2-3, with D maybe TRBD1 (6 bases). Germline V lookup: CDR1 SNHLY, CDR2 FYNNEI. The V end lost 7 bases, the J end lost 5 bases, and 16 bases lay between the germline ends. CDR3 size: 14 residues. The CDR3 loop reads CASTRGPGKDTQYF. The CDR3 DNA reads TGTGCCAGCACCAGGGGCCCGGGGAAAGATACGCAGTATTTT.

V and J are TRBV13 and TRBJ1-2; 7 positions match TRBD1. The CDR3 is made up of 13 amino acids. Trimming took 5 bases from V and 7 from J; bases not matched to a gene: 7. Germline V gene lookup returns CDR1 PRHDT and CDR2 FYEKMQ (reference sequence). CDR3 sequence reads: CASSGAGGVGYTF. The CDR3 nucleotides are TGTGCCAGCAGCGGAGCAGGGGGGGTTGGCTACACCTTC.

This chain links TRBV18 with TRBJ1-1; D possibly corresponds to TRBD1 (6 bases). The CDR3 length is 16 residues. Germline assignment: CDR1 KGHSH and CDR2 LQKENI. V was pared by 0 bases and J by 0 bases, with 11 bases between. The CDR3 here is CASSPPGGLMNTEAFF. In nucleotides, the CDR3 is TGTGCCAGCTCACCACCGGGGGGGCTAATGAACACTGAAGCTTTCTTT.